This is a list of T cell receptor beta chains from one sample in a study of STAT5B mutations in CD4+ large granular lymphocyte leukemia. Data came from immunoSEQ multiplex PCR; TCRdb stores just in-frame clones and leaves some out. The data show 30,000 to 40,000 clones, with roughly 71% seen just once and approximately 2.7% held by the top ten. The sequenced sample consisted of CD4+ T cells from blood buffy coats. The receptors were gathered from a human donor in good health. Both conserved end residues are part of each CDR3. A clone size is listed for some rows: how often the clone was seen (once, few, many), or a class if it is expanded.

V: TRBV29-1
J: TRBJ1-2
size: NA
CDR3: CSVDPSGNYGYTF

V: TRBV9
J: TRBJ2-2
size: NA
CDR3: CASSAGEVGELFF

V: TRBV10-3
J: TRBJ1-5
size: NA
CDR3: CATRGGTTSNQPQHF

V: TRBV7-2
J: TRBJ2-7
size: NA
CDR3: CASTLRTGGLEQYF

V: TRBV28
J: TRBJ1-1
size: few
CDR3: CASSLPFTEAFF

V: TRBV6-5
J: TRBJ1-1
size: NA
CDR3: CASSYKRQAFF

V: TRBV30
J: TRBJ2-5
size: NA
CDR3: CAWSPDRGGTQYF

V: TRBV10-1
J: TRBJ1-4
size: NA
CDR3: CARTRSPITFATNEKLFF

V: TRBV14
J: TRBJ1-1
size: NA
CDR3: CASSQDGYRSAEAFF

V: TRBV5-5
J: TRBJ1-4
size: NA
CDR3: CASSQPTNEKLFF

V: TRBV7-6
J: TRBJ1-6
size: NA
CDR3: CASSSQQGAALHF

V: TRBV28
J: TRBJ2-1
size: NA
CDR3: CASRRPSGGIYNEQFF

V: TRBV7-3
J: TRBJ2-1
size: NA
CDR3: CASSLRRLAGRKVDNEQFF

V: TRBV4-3
J: TRBJ2-4
size: NA
CDR3: CASSHSTGSLAKNIQYF

V: TRBV28
J: TRBJ2-5
size: NA
CDR3: CASSSPGTSGGKETQYF

V: TRBV10-3
J: TRBJ2-5
size: NA
CDR3: CAIGSETQYF

V: TRBV6-5
J: TRBJ2-1
size: NA
CDR3: CASSLPGKNEQFF

V: TRBV6-5
J: TRBJ1-6
size: NA
CDR3: CASSYRESNSPLHF

V: TRBV9
J: TRBJ2-5
size: few
CDR3: CASSIGTTVGETQYF

V: TRBV6-5
J: TRBJ1-2
size: NA
CDR3: CASREGLGKTYGYTF

V: TRBV10-3
J: TRBJ2-7
size: NA
CDR3: CAATGQGNEQYF

V: TRBV4-2
J: TRBJ1-1
size: NA
CDR3: CASSPRQDGPGMEVEAFF

V: TRBV30
J: TRBJ1-4
size: NA
CDR3: CAWSRGGRNEKLFF

V: TRBV5-8
J: TRBJ2-1
size: NA
CDR3: CASSPTGINEQFF

V: TRBV19
J: TRBJ1-3
size: once
CDR3: CASSWGPGNTIYF

V: TRBV18
J: TRBJ2-3
size: NA
CDR3: CASSSGPGPDTQYF

V: TRBV6-5
J: TRBJ2-7
size: NA
CDR3: CASSSPHSGAYEQYF

V: TRBV7-9
J: TRBJ2-7
size: NA
CDR3: CASTNWGAFEQYF

V: TRBV15
J: TRBJ2-5
size: once
CDR3: CATSKIPGLLEETQYF

V: TRBV7-2
J: TRBJ1-5
size: NA
CDR3: CASSLQGEGNQPQHF

V: TRBV6-6
J: TRBJ1-6
size: NA
CDR3: CASSYSGPINSPLHF

V: TRBV18
J: TRBJ1-2
size: NA
CDR3: CASSPDRVVGYGYTF

V: TRBV10-3
J: TRBJ2-5
size: NA
CDR3: CATGLAGGATQYF

V: TRBV7-9
J: TRBJ2-2
size: NA
CDR3: CASSPPPFRELFF

V: TRBV2
J: TRBJ2-7
size: NA
CDR3: CASSVARGFSYEQYF

V: TRBV5-1
J: TRBJ2-3
size: NA
CDR3: CASSLASGGAADTQYF

V: TRBV4-1
J: TRBJ2-3
size: NA
CDR3: CASSQEVAGMQDTQYF

V: TRBV27
J: TRBJ1-1
size: NA
CDR3: CASSLRGGVHTEAFF

V: TRBV28
J: TRBJ2-2
size: few
CDR3: CASTPGGGLLVTGELFF

V: TRBV28
J: TRBJ1-2
size: NA
CDR3: CASAAGGAARGYGYTF

V: TRBV4-3
J: TRBJ1-2
size: NA
CDR3: CASSQGRGITGYTF

V: TRBV4-1
J: TRBJ1-2
size: NA
CDR3: CASSMTGLGGYTF

V: TRBV7-2
J: TRBJ1-1
size: few
CDR3: CASSLAGRGYEAFF

V: TRBV11-3
J: TRBJ2-3
size: NA
CDR3: CASSLGVSADTQYF

V: TRBV5-1
J: TRBJ1-4
size: NA
CDR3: CASSLQAGLGEKLFF

V: TRBV12-5
J: TRBJ2-1
size: NA
CDR3: CASGLVIHVGGRKQFF

V: TRBV18
J: TRBJ2-7
size: NA
CDR3: CASSPLGGSGYEQYF

V: TRBV5-4
J: TRBJ1-2
size: NA
CDR3: CASSLTGDHGYTF

V: TRBV28
J: TRBJ1-5
size: NA
CDR3: CASSSGAGGSNQPQHF

V: TRBV5-6
J: TRBJ2-3
size: NA
CDR3: CASSYGRTSTDTQYF